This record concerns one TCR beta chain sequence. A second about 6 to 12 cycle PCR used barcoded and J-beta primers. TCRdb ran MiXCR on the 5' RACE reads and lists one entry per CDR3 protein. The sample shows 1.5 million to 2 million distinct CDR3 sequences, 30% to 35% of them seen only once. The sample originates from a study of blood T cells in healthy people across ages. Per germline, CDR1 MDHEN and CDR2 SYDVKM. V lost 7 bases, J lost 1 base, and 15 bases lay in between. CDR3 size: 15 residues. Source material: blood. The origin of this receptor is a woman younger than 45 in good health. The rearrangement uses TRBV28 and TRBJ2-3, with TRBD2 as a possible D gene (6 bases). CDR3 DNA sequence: TGTGCCAGCAATGGGGGGACGTTACGCACAGATACGCAGTATTTT. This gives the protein CASNGGTLRTDTQYF.